The rows below give T cell receptor beta chains drawn from one sample of a study of glioma-infiltrating T cells after dendritic cell vaccination. Assay used: immunoSEQ multiplex PCR; TCRdb lists only in-frame clones, some missing. This sample has approximately 100,000 clones; approximately 81% occur once, and the top ten carry 5.5% to 7%. The sequenced sample was blood, obtained before dendritic cell vaccination. The receptor source for this set is a human donor with glioblastoma. The CDR3 runs from the conserved cysteine through the conserved F or W. Each record gives: J gene, V gene, clone size, D gene, CDR3 DNA, CDR3 protein. A D gene is named only where the DNA matches it firmly. Clone size is given for some rows only: seen once, a few or many times, or a class if the clone is expanded.

J: TRBJ2-5; V: TRBV4-2; size: NA; D: NA; DNA: TGTGCCAGCAGCCAAGAAAGCACAGCCCCCTCTCAAGAGACCCAGTACTTC; CDR3: CASSQESTAPSQETQYF
J: TRBJ1-4; V: TRBV15; size: NA; D: NA; DNA: TGTGCCACCAGCAGAGTAATGGTAGATAATGAAAAACTGTTTTTT; CDR3: CATSRVMVDNEKLFF
J: TRBJ1-1; V: TRBV14; size: NA; D: NA; DNA: TGTGCCAGCAGCCACCGGAGCCTCCTGAACACTGAAGCTTTCTTT; CDR3: CASSHRSLLNTEAFF
J: TRBJ2-1; V: TRBV5-1; size: NA; D: NA; DNA: TGCGCCAGCAGCCAATCCAATGAGCAGTTCTTC; CDR3: CASSQSNEQFF
J: TRBJ2-2; V: TRBV27; size: NA; D: NA; DNA: TGTGCCAGCAGTTTGGTGGGCCCAAACACCGGGGAGCTGTTTTTT; CDR3: CASSLVGPNTGELFF
J: TRBJ1-1; V: TRBV5-4; size: NA; D: NA; DNA: TGTGCCAGCAGCCGAGGGAGCAACATGAACACTGAAGCTTTCTTT; CDR3: CASSRGSNMNTEAFF
J: TRBJ2-1; V: TRBV19; size: NA; D: NA; DNA: TGTGCCAGTAATACAGGGTCCCACAGGTTCGCAGGCTCCTACAATGAGCAGTTCTTC; CDR3: CASNTGSHRFAGSYNEQFF
J: TRBJ1-2; V: TRBV6-1; size: NA; D: NA; DNA: TGTGCCAGCAGGCATGAAGACAGAAATGGCTACACCTTC; CDR3: CASRHEDRNGYTF
J: TRBJ1-1; V: TRBV9; size: NA; D: NA; DNA: TGTGCCAGCAGCGTAGTTCAGAACACTGAAGCTTTCTTT; CDR3: CASSVVQNTEAFF
J: TRBJ2-6; V: TRBV9; size: NA; D: TRBD2; DNA: TGTGCCAGCAGCCAGGGACTAGCGGGAAACTCTGGGGCCAACGTCCTGACTTTC; CDR3: CASSQGLAGNSGANVLTF
J: TRBJ1-5; V: TRBV29-1; size: NA; D: TRBD1; DNA: TGCAGCGCTCAGGACAGGAGCAATCAGCCCCAGCATTTT; CDR3: CSAQDRSNQPQHF
J: TRBJ2-5; V: TRBV5-4; size: NA; D: NA; DNA: TGTGCCAGCAGCTTCATAGCGACTCAAGAGACCCAGTACTTC; CDR3: CASSFIATQETQYF
J: TRBJ1-1; V: TRBV30; size: NA; D: NA; DNA: TGTGCCTGGAGTCCCTTGGGTCCGCGGGACACTGAAGCTTTCTTT; CDR3: CAWSPLGPRDTEAFF
J: TRBJ1-2; V: TRBV5-1; size: NA; D: NA; DNA: TGCGCCAGCAGCCCTATTCCTCAGGGGCTCTCTATTGGCTACACCTTC; CDR3: CASSPIPQGLSIGYTF
J: TRBJ2-7; V: TRBV2; size: many; D: TRBD1; DNA: TGTGCCAGCAGTCCTACGGGGGCAGGGGGCCTCTACGAGCAGTACTTC; CDR3: CASSPTGAGGLYEQYF
J: TRBJ2-1; V: TRBV2; size: NA; D: NA; DNA: TGTGCCAGCAGAAAAGACTATCCTGAGCAGTTCTTC; CDR3: CASRKDYPEQFF
J: TRBJ2-7; V: TRBV7-9; size: NA; D: TRBD2; DNA: TGTGCCAGCAGCTTAGGGGGGGGAACCTACGAGCAGTACTTC; CDR3: CASSLGGGTYEQYF
J: TRBJ2-3; V: TRBV4-1; size: NA; D: TRBD2; DNA: TGCGCCAGCAGCCTAAGAGCGGGGGACCGAAGCACAGATACGCAGTATTTT; CDR3: CASSLRAGDRSTDTQYF
J: TRBJ2-2; V: TRBV5-4; size: NA; D: TRBD2; DNA: TGTGCCAGCCAACCTTTCTCGGGACGGGAGGGGACCGGGGAGCTGTTTTTT; CDR3: CASQPFSGREGTGELFF
J: TRBJ2-2; V: TRBV5-1; size: NA; D: NA; DNA: TGCGCCAGCGGCCTGGGGAGCGGCGGCACCGGGGAGCTGTTTTTT; CDR3: CASGLGSGGTGELFF
J: TRBJ1-5; V: TRBV19; size: NA; D: TRBD1; DNA: TGTGCCAGTAGGAGTACAGGGGGCAATCAGCCCCAGCATTTT; CDR3: CASRSTGGNQPQHF
J: TRBJ2-2; V: TRBV19; size: NA; D: TRBD2; DNA: TGTGCCAGTAGTACTAGCGGGGACACCGGGGAGCTGTTTTTT; CDR3: CASSTSGDTGELFF
J: TRBJ2-7; V: TRBV10-3; size: NA; D: TRBD2; DNA: TGTGCCATCAGTGAGCCAAAGTTTGCGGGGGGTGGGTACGAGCAGTACTTC; CDR3: CAISEPKFAGGGYEQYF
J: TRBJ2-7; V: TRBV6-1; size: once; D: NA; DNA: TGTGCCAGCAGTCAACAGGGAGCGGGAACCTACGAGCAGTACTTC; CDR3: CASSQQGAGTYEQYF
J: TRBJ2-5; V: TRBV2; size: NA; D: NA; DNA: TGTGCCAGCAGTGGGGCAGGGAGGATAGAGACCCAGTACTTC; CDR3: CASSGAGRIETQYF
J: TRBJ1-5; V: TRBV4-1; size: NA; D: NA; DNA: TGCGCCAGCAGCCAAGGAGTTTTCAATCAGCCCCAGCATTTT; CDR3: CASSQGVFNQPQHF
J: TRBJ2-3; V: TRBV2; size: NA; D: TRBD2; DNA: TGTGCCAGCAGGGAGATCCGACTAGCGGGGGGACCAGATACGCAGTATTTT; CDR3: CASREIRLAGGPDTQYF